The T cell receptor (beta chain) under discussion was sequenced for a study of blood T cell repertoires in COVID-19. In the study overall: The cDNA or gDNA used as material had been derived from T cells, B-cell-depleted T cells, or PBMCs.

A few counts support this clone. The CDR3 spans 15 residues. V lost 3 bases, J lost 1 base, and 15 bases lay in between. Germline-derived CDR1 and CDR2 are DFQATT and SNEGSKA (reference sequence). As handled by the study authors: Reference gene primers were amplified, and this amplification served to estimate nucleated cell counts. Libraries were prepared by immunoSEQ multiplex PCR; TCRdb keeps only in-frame clonotypes and omits some of them. V and J calls and clone size follow that table, whereas D and trimming were derived from the DNA. The sample yields about 28,000 clones, about 78% seen once. The origin of this receptor is a boy younger than 10 with active or convalescent COVID-19. The chain links TRBV20-1 to TRBJ1-1, with a weak D call TRBD1 (6 bases). The sequenced sample consisted of peripheral blood. The CDR3 loop reads CSASTGKPKNTEAFF. The CDR3 bases are TGCAGTGCTAGTACAGGGAAGCCGAAGAACACTGAAGCTTTCTTT.